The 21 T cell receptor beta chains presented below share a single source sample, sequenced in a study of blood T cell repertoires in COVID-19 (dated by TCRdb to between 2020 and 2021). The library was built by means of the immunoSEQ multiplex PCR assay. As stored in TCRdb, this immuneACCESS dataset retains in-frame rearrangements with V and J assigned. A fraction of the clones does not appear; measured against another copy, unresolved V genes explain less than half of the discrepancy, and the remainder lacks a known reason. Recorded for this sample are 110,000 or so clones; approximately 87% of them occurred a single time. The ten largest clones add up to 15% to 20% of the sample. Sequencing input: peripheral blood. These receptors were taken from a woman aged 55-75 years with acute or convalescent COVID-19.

For the CDR3, the DNA is TGTGCCACCAGCAGAGATCGGGGACAGTCTTACAATGAGCAGTTCTTC. Protein sequence: CATSRDRGQSYNEQFF. V is TRBV15 and J is TRBJ2-1; 7 positions match TRBD1. CDR1 is LNHNV, CDR2 YYDKDF, per germline (reference sequence). CDR3 length: 16 residues. With 0 bases clipped from V and 4 bases from J, the junction kept 6 bases outside the gene matches.

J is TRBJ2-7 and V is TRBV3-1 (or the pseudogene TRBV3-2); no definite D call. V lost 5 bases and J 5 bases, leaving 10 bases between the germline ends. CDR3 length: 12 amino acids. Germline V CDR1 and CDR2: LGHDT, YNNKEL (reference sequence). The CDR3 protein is CASSERVDEQYF. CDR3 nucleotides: TGTGCCAGCAGCGAGCGTGTGGACGAGCAGTACTTC.

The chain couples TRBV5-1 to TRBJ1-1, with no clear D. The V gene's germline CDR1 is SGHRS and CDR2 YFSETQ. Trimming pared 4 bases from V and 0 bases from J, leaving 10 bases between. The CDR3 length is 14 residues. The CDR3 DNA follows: TGCGCCAGCAGCCGGGGAGCCTTGAACACTGAAGCTTTCTTT. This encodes CASSRGALNTEAFF.

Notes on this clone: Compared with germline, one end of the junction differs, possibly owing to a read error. DNA of the CDR3: TGCGCCTGGGGTGTGAGTGGGGGGGCGGACACTGAAGCTTTCTTT. Translated, it gives CAWGVSGGADTEAFF. The chain links TRBV30 to TRBJ1-1; weak D call: TRBD1 (6 bases). Germline CDR1 and CDR2: GTSNPN and SVGIG (reference sequence). This CDR3 region has 15 residues.

The CDR3 nucleotides read TGTGCCAGCAGCTTAGGGGGATTCTCTGGAAACACCATATATTTT. Translation: CASSLGGFSGNTIYF. The V call is TRBV6-5, the J call TRBJ1-3; D possibly corresponds to TRBD1 (6 bases). Germline CDR1 is MNHEY and CDR2 is SVGAGI. CDR3 size: 15 residues. V lost 6 bases to trimming and J lost 0 bases, with 12 bases between them.

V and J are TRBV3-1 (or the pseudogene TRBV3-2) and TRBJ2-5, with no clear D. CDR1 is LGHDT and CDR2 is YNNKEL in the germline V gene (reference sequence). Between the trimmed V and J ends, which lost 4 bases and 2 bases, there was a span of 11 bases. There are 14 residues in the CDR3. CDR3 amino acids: CASSLGTRQETQYF. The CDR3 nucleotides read TGTGCCAGCAGCCTCGGTACCCGGCAAGAGACCCAGTACTTC.

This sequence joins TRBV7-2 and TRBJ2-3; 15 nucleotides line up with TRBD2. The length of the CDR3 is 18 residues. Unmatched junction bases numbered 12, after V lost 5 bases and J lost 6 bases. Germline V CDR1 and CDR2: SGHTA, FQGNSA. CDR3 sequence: CASSPNGRGLAGGDTQYF. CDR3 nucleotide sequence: TGTGCCAGCAGCCCCAACGGCCGGGGACTAGCGGGGGGTGATACGCAGTATTTT.

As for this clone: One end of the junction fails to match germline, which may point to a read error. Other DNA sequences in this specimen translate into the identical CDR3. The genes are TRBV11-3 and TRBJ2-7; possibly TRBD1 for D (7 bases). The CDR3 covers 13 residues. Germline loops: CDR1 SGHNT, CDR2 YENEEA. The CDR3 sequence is CAKPGGCSYEQYF. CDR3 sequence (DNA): TGCGCCAAGCCAGGGGGGTGCTCCTACGAGCAGTACTTC.

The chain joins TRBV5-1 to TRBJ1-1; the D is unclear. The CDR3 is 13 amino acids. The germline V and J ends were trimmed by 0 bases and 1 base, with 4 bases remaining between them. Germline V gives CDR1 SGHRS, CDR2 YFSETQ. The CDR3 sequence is CASSLVANTEAFF. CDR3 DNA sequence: TGCGCCAGCAGCTTGGTGGCGAACACTGAAGCTTTCTTT. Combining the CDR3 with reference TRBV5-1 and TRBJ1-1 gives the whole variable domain KAGVTQTPRYLIKTRGQQVTLSCSPISGHRSVSWYQQTPGQGLQFLFEYFSETQRNKGNFPGRFSGRQFSNSRSEMNVSTLELGDSALYLCASSLVANTEAFFGQGTRLTVV.

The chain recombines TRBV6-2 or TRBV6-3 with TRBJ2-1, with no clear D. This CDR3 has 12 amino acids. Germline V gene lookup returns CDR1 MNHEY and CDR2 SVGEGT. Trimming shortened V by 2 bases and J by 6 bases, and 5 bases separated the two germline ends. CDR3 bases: TGTGCCAGCAGTTACCCCGGCAATGAGCAGTTCTTC. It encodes CASSYPGNEQFF.

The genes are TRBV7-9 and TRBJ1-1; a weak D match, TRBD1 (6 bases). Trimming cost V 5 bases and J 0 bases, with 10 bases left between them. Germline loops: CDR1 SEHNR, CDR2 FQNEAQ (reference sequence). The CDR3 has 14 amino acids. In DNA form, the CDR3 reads TGTGCCAGCAGCCCCCAGGGGATGAACACTGAAGCTTTCTTT. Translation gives CASSPQGMNTEAFF.

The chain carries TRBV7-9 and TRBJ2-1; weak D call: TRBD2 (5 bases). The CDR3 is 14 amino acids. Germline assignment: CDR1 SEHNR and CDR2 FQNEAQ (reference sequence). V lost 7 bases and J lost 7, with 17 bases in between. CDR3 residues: CASITLGEGNEQFF. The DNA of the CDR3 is TGTGCCAGCATAACCTTAGGAGAGGGTAATGAGCAGTTCTTC.

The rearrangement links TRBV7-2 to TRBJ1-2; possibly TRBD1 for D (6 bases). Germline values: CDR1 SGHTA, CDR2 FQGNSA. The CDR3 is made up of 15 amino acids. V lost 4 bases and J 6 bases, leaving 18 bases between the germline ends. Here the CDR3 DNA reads TGTGCCAGCAGCTCCAGTCCAGGGGCTCCGGATGGCTACACCTTC. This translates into CASSSSPGAPDGYTF.

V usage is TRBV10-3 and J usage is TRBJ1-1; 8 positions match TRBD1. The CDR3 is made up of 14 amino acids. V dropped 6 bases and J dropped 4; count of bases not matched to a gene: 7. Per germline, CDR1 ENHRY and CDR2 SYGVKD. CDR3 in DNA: TGTGCCATCAGAACGACAGGGGAGGCCACTGAAGCTTTCTTT. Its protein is CAIRTTGEATEAFF.

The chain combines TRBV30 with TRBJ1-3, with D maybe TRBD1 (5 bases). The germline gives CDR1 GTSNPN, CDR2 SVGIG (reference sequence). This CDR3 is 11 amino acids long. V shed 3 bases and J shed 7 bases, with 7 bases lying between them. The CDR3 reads CAWSKGNTIYF. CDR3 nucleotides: TGTGCCTGGAGCAAGGGGAACACCATATATTTT.

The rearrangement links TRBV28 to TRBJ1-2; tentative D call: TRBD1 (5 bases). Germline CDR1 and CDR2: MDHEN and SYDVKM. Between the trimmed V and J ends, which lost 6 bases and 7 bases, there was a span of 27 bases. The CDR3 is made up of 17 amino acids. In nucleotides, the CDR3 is TGTGCCAGCAGCAACCTAGGCACGTCGGACATCGCTCTTGGCTACACCTTC. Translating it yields CASSNLGTSDIALGYTF.

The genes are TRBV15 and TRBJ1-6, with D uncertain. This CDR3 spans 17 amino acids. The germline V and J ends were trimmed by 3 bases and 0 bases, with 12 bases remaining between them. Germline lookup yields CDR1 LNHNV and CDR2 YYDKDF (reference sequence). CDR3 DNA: TGTGCCACCAGCAGGGAGCGTAAGAGCTCCTATAATTCACCCCTCCACTTT. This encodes CATSRERKSSYNSPLHF.

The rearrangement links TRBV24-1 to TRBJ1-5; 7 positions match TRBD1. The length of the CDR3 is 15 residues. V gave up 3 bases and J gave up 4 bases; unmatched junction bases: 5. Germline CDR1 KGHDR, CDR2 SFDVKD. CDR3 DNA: TGTGCCACCAGTGATCCTAGACAGGGTAATCAGCCCCAGCATTTT. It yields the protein CATSDPRQGNQPQHF.

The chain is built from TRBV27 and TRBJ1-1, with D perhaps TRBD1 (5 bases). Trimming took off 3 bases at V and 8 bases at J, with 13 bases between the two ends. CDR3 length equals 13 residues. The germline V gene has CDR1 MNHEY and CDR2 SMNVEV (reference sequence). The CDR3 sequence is CASSLIPDREAFF. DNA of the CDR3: TGTGCCAGCAGTTTGATCCCCGACAGAGAAGCTTTCTTT.

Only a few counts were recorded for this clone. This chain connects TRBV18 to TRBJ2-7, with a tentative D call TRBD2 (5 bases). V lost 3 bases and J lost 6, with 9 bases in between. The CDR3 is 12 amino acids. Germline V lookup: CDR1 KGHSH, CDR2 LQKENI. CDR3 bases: TGTGCCAGCTCACCTTTACGGGGCGAGCAGTACTTC. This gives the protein CASSPLRGEQYF.

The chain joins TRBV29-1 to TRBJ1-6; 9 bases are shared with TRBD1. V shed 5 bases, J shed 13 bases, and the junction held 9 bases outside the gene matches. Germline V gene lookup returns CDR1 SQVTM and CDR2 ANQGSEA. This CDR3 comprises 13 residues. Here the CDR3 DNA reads TGCAGCGTTCAGGGACAGGGCAACGAGCCCCTCCACTTT. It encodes CSVQGQGNEPLHF.